This entry lists 14 T cell receptor beta chains sequenced from one sample in a study of CD8 T cells in ankylosing spondylitis. TCRdb called the 5' RACE reads again in MiXCR, with one record for every CDR3 protein. The repertoire holds over 150,000 distinct CDR3 sequences, with over 10% as singletons. The material sequenced was blood, either unsorted or a sorted T cell fraction (not recorded which). These receptors all stem from a male donor with ankylosing spondylitis or in good health (not recorded which).

This clonotype has only a few counts. The V call is TRBV21-1, the J call TRBJ2-1; the DNA was not compared with TRBD2, the D call given in the table. TRBV21-1 is a documented pseudogene. The CDR3 extends over 18 amino acids. The CDR3, as DNA: TGTGCCAGCAGCAAAGACCCCCAACGCGGGAGTGAGTACAATGAGCAGTTCTTC. Its translation: CASSKDPQRGSEYNEQFF.

This clonotype showed up many times. V and J are TRBV3-1 and TRBJ2-1; no clear D. V lost 1 base, J lost 7 bases, and 8 bases lay in between. CDR3 length: 13 residues. Looked up from germline, CDR1 is LGHDT and CDR2 is YNNKEL (reference sequence). The CDR3 DNA sequence: TGTGCCAGCAGCCAAGGGCAGGCTAATGAGCAGTTCTTC. Encoded protein: CASSQGQANEQFF.

The chain combines TRBV7-9 with TRBJ1-4; D not resolved. Germline CDR1 SEHNR, CDR2 FQNEAQ (reference sequence). V shed 0 bases and J shed 7 bases, with 6 bases lying between them. The CDR3 is 13 amino acids. The CDR3 sequence is CASSLADGEKLFF. CDR3 DNA sequence: TGTGCCAGCAGCTTAGCGGACGGTGAAAAACTGTTTTTT.

The chain uses TRBV7-9 and TRBJ2-5, with D possibly being TRBD1 or TRBD2 (5 bases each). V lost 7 bases to trimming and J lost 3 bases, with 21 bases between them. The length of the CDR3 is 16 residues. Germline CDR1 and CDR2: SEHNR and FQNEAQ (reference sequence). The CDR3 protein is CASKEGVGGGKETQYF. The CDR3 nucleotides are TGTGCCAGCAAAGAAGGGGTCGGAGGTGGAAAAGAGACCCAGTACTTC.

There are a few counts of this clonotype. The CDR3 protein is CSVEGDREVYNEQFF. In DNA, the CDR3 is TGCAGCGTTGAAGGGGACAGGGAGGTCTACAATGAGCAGTTCTTC. V is TRBV29-1 and J is TRBJ2-1, with 9 positions matching TRBD1. The CDR3 consists of 15 residues. Germline loops: CDR1 SQVTM, CDR2 ANQGSEA. Trimming took 1 base from V and 3 from J; bases not matched to a gene: 4.

This clonotype was counted between two and nine times. In nucleotides, the CDR3 is TGTGCCAGCAGCCATCGTGCGACTAGCGGGGGGGCATGGGGACAAGAGACCCAGTACTTC. Amino acid sequence: CASSHRATSGGAWGQETQYF. The genes are TRBV3-1 and TRBJ2-5, with 14 bases that match TRBD2. Germline lookup yields CDR1 LGHDT and CDR2 YNNKEL (reference sequence). The V segment lost 3 bases and the J segment 2 bases; nucleotides outside the gene matches: 14. This CDR3 contains 20 residues.

The rearrangement links TRBV7-8 to TRBJ2-3, with 14 bases matching TRBD2. The germline V gene has CDR1 SGHVS and CDR2 FQNEAQ. With 6 bases clipped from V and 5 bases from J, the junction kept 4 bases outside the gene matches. The CDR3 covers 15 residues. CDR3 amino acids: CASRRLAGGEDTQYF. The DNA of the CDR3 is TGTGCCAGCAGGCGACTAGCGGGAGGGGAAGATACGCAGTATTTT.

The rearrangement links TRBV11-2 to TRBJ2-5; weak D call: TRBD1 (5 bases). The CDR3 totals 13 residues. Germline V gives CDR1 SGHAT, CDR2 FQNNGV. Between the trimmed V and J ends, which lost 5 bases and 5 bases, there was a span of 12 bases. The CDR3 coding sequence is TGTGCCAGCAGCCCACCAGGGTACGAGACCCAGTACTTC. Its translation is CASSPPGYETQYF. Full variable domain (rest looked up from reference TRBV11-2 and TRBJ2-5): EAGVAQSPRYKIIEKRQSVAFWCNPISGHATLYWYQQILGQGPKLLIQFQNNGVVDDSQLPKDRFSAERLKGVDSTLKIQPAKLEDSAVYLCASSPPGYETQYFGPGTRLLVL.

This chain uses TRBV29-1 with TRBJ2-7; 10 bases map to TRBD2. J gave up 2 bases and V 5 bases, and 6 bases lay outside the gene matches. The CDR3 consists of 14 residues. CDR1 SQVTM and CDR2 ANQGSEA come from the germline V gene. The chain's CDR3 is CSVLSGGGPYEQYF. The CDR3 DNA reads as TGCAGCGTTCTAAGCGGGGGGGGCCCCTACGAGCAGTACTTC.

This clonotype has a handful of counts. The chain couples TRBV27 to TRBJ2-5, with D possibly called TRBD1 or TRBD2 (6 bases each). There are 16 residues in the CDR3. CDR1 is MNHEY, CDR2 SMNVEV, per germline (reference sequence). The V end lost 0 bases, the J end lost 4 bases, and 15 bases lay between the germline ends. The CDR3 DNA reads as TGTGCCAGCAGTTTATCAGTGGGAGGAGGGGGAGAGACCCAGTACTTC. This sequence encodes CASSLSVGGGGETQYF.

The CDR3 loop reads CASSWDPPGGEQYF. CDR3 sequence (DNA): TGTGCCAGCAGCTGGGATCCCCCGGGGGGCGAGCAGTACTTC. The chain is built from TRBV7-9 and TRBJ2-7, with 7 bases that match TRBD2. The CDR3 spans 14 residues. Germline CDR1 and CDR2: SEHNR and FQNEAQ (reference sequence). V lost 4 bases and J lost 6; bases outside the gene matches: 9.

This clonotype was observed a few times. The chain uses TRBV7-9 and TRBJ2-7, with unresolved D. Germline V gives CDR1 SEHNR, CDR2 FQNEAQ (reference sequence). Trimming stripped 4 bases from V and 2 bases from J, with 18 bases between. The CDR3 has 16 residues. This chain's CDR3 is CASSSSAQSFTYEQYF. For the CDR3, the DNA is TGTGCCAGCAGCTCCTCAGCCCAAAGTTTTACCTACGAGCAGTACTTC.

The rearrangement uses TRBV29-1 and TRBJ1-1; D perhaps matches TRBD1 (6 bases). Germline V gene data show CDR1 as SQVTM and CDR2 as ANQGSEA. The CDR3 has 12 residues. V gave up 6 bases and J gave up 0 bases, with 8 bases separating them. The CDR3 protein is CSVTGLNTEAFF. The CDR3 DNA sequence: TGCAGCGTCACAGGGTTGAACACTGAAGCTTTCTTT.

A few counts support this clonotype. The V call is TRBV13, the J call TRBJ2-7, with D perhaps matching TRBD1 (5 bases). Deletions cut 5 bases from V and 6 bases from J, with 11 bases between. The CDR3 contains 12 residues. Germline V gene data show CDR1 as PRHDT and CDR2 as FYEKMQ (reference sequence). CDR3 bases: TGTGCCAGCAGCATCCAGGGCTCCGAGCAGTACTTC. Residues: CASSIQGSEQYF.